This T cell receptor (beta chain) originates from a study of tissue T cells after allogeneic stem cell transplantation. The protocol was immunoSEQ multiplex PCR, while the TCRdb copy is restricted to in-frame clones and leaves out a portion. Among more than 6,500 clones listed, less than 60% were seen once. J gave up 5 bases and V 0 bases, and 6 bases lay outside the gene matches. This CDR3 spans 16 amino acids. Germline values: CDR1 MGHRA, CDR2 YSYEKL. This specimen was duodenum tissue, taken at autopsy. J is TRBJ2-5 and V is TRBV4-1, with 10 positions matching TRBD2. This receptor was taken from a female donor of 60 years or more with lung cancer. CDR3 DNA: TGCGCCAGCAGCCAAGAAGGGAATAGCGGGGGGGAGACCCAGTACTTC. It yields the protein CASSQEGNSGGETQYF.